The clone carrying this TCR beta chain was detected ten times or more. Antigen specificity is unknown. The data were obtained in a study of blood T cells in healthy people across ages. Overall study results and limits: The lack of PBMC sorting stopped any conclusive naive versus antigen-experienced comparison. Greater diversity and more naive CD4+ cells were seen in long-lived donors than in aged donors. No one knew whether donors had CMV, which possibly confounded expanded clonotype changes.

A J-beta primer mix and a sample-barcoded 5' primer were used in a second PCR of roughly 6 to 11 cycles. TCRdb re-called the 5' RACE reads through MiXCR, storing one row per CDR3 protein. The data contain some 690,000 distinct CDR3 sequences, 22% of them seen just once; the ten biggest clones take up around a fifth. Trimming took 4 bases from V and 5 from J, leaving 14 bases between them. The CDR3 covers 14 residues. CDR1 SGHKS and CDR2 YYEKEE come from the germline V gene (reference sequence). The chain joins TRBV5-5 to TRBJ2-3; weak D call: TRBD2 (6 bases). The sequenced material came from blood. This clonotype was sampled from a man aged 70-80 years in good health. The CDR3 DNA sequence: TGTGCCAGCAGCCTCCTAGCGTTCAAAGATACGCAGTATTTT. Its protein is CASSLLAFKDTQYF.